These 26 T cell receptor beta chains originate from one sample sequenced in a study of blood T cell repertoires in COVID-19. Produced via immunoSEQ multiplex PCR; TCRdb's table is partial and in-frame only. The sample lists tens of thousands of clones, 75% to 90% seen once, with approximately 5% in the top ten. The sample taken for sequencing was peripheral blood. These receptors were obtained from a woman aged 45-65 years with active COVID-19.

The rearrangement uses TRBV4-2 and TRBJ2-7; the match to TRBD1 covers 7 bases. With V trimmed by 3 bases and J by 2 bases, 7 bases remained unmatched. The CDR3 is 15 amino acids. From germline, CDR1 is LGHNA and CDR2 YNFKEQ. The CDR3 region has the DNA TGTGCCAGCAGCCACCTGACAGGGTCGGCCTACGAGCAGTACTTC. This gives the protein CASSHLTGSAYEQYF.

This chain links TRBV7-8 with TRBJ2-2, with 9 bases identical to TRBD1. In germline, CDR1 is SGHVS, CDR2 FQNEAQ. There are 16 residues in the CDR3. With V trimmed by 5 bases and J by 2 bases, 6 bases remained unmatched. The CDR3 sequence: CASSAWTGANTGELFF. The CDR3 nucleotides are TGTGCCAGCAGCGCGTGGACAGGGGCAAACACCGGGGAGCTGTTTTTT.

The chain links TRBV5-6 to TRBJ2-5, with D maybe TRBD2 (5 bases). The length of the CDR3 is 13 residues. Germline CDR1 is SGHDT and CDR2 is YYEEEE. Trimming removed 5 bases from V and 4 bases from J, with 12 bases in between. The CDR3 bases are TGTGCCAGCAGGGAGGAGGACGGAGAGACCCAGTACTTC. Encoded protein: CASREEDGETQYF.

CDR3 protein: CASRRESPYNEQFF. DNA for the CDR3: TGTGCCAGCAGGCGGGAGTCCCCCTACAATGAGCAGTTCTTC. The chain couples TRBV6-5 to TRBJ2-1; 7 bases agree with TRBD2. V dropped 6 bases and J dropped 2; count of bases not matched to a gene: 4. Germline V gene lookup returns CDR1 MNHEY and CDR2 SVGAGI. This CDR3 spans 14 amino acids.

Written as DNA, the CDR3 is TGTGCCAGCAGCTGGGGACAGGGTGGGGCCGGGGAGCTGTTTTTT. Its translation: CASSWGQGGAGELFF. J is TRBJ2-2 and V is TRBV5-6; TRBD1 matches at 9 bases. Germline assignment: CDR1 SGHDT and CDR2 YYEEEE. V lost 3 bases and J lost 6; bases outside the gene matches: 6. This CDR3 is built from 15 residues. Looking up the rest from reference TRBV5-6 and TRBJ2-2 gives the full variable domain: DAGVTQSPTHLIKTRGQQVTLRCSPKSGHDTVSWYQQALGQGPQFIFQYYEEEERQRGNFPDRFSGHQFPNYSSELNVNALLLGDSALYLCASSWGQGGAGELFFGEGSRLTVL.

This clone was picked up one time. This chain uses TRBV28 with TRBJ2-3, with 7 nucleotides matching TRBD2. This CDR3 is built from 15 residues. CDR1 is MDHEN and CDR2 is SYDVKM in the germline V gene. V lost 10 bases to trimming and J lost 0 bases; unmatched junction nucleotides: 10. In DNA form, the CDR3 reads TGTGCCACCCATTCTAGCGGACTTAGCACAGATACGCAGTATTTT. Translated, it gives CATHSSGLSTDTQYF.

The CDR3 here is CATSTRDEQYF. The CDR3 DNA follows: TGTGCCACCAGCACCAGGGACGAGCAGTACTTC. The chain uses TRBV10-3 and TRBJ2-7; D possibly corresponds to TRBD1 (5 bases). CDR1 and CDR2 (germline): ENHRY, SYGVKD. V was pared by 10 bases and J by 5 bases, with 12 bases between. This CDR3 has 11 amino acids.

The chain links TRBV5-4 to TRBJ2-2, with 7 bases fitting TRBD1. From germline, CDR1 is SGHNT and CDR2 YYREEE (reference sequence). V shed 0 bases and J 2 bases; nucleotides not matched to a gene: 4. This CDR3 has 16 amino acids. The CDR3 is CASSLDRGFNTGELFF. DNA for the CDR3: TGTGCCAGCAGCTTGGACAGGGGATTTAACACCGGGGAGCTGTTTTTT.

The rearrangement links TRBV30 to TRBJ2-7; 7 nucleotides align to TRBD2. V was pared by 3 bases and J by 2 bases, with 4 bases of the junction left unmatched. CDR3 length equals 13 residues. Germline lookup yields CDR1 GTSNPN and CDR2 SVGIG (reference sequence). CDR3 in amino acids: CAWRKGGTYEQYF. CDR3 nucleotide sequence: TGTGCCTGGAGAAAGGGAGGGACCTACGAGCAGTACTTC.

This clone was seen only once. The chain combines TRBV27 with TRBJ2-1; 12 positions agree with TRBD2. CDR1 is MNHEY and CDR2 is SMNVEV in the germline V gene (reference sequence). J gave up 9 bases and V 3 bases, and 6 bases lay outside the gene matches. This CDR3 contains 15 residues. CDR3 nucleotides: TGTGCCAGCAGTTTTATGACTAGCGGGAGTAGTGAGCAGTTCTTC. This translates into CASSFMTSGSSEQFF.

The V call is TRBV11-3, the J call TRBJ2-7; 11 bases fit TRBD2. V was pared by 6 bases and J by 1 base, with 8 bases of the junction left unmatched. This CDR3 has 16 residues. Germline V gene lookup returns CDR1 SGHNT and CDR2 YENEEA. The CDR3 loop is CASRVLSGRESYEQYF. The DNA for the CDR3 is TGTGCCAGCAGAGTCCTTAGCGGGAGGGAATCCTACGAGCAGTACTTC.

Only one count was recorded for this clone. The V gene is TRBV15, the J gene TRBJ2-5; 9 nucleotides line up with TRBD2. In germline, CDR1 is LNHNV, CDR2 YYDKDF (reference sequence). The CDR3 is 16 residues long. J lost 5 bases, V lost 5 bases, and 12 bases had no gene match. The CDR3 reads CATSGLAGVGQETQYF. The CDR3 DNA sequence: TGTGCCACCAGCGGATTAGCGGGAGTCGGGCAGGAGACCCAGTACTTC.

J is TRBJ2-3 and V is TRBV2, with TRBD2 identical over 9 bases. Germline-derived CDR1 and CDR2 are SNHLY and FYNNEI. With 6 bases clipped from V and 2 bases from J, the junction kept 9 bases outside the gene matches. The CDR3 has 16 amino acids. CDR3 region: CASSARLAANTDTQYF. DNA for the CDR3: TGTGCCAGCAGCGCAAGACTAGCGGCCAACACAGATACGCAGTATTTT.

The chain joins TRBV12-3 or TRBV12-4 to TRBJ1-5; D call uncertain. Trimming took 7 bases from V and 7 from J, leaving 14 bases between them. The CDR3 spans 13 residues. The DNA of the CDR3 is TGTGCCAGCACCACTTTCGGAGGCCAGCCCCAGCATTTT. It specifies CASTTFGGQPQHF.

The chain recombines TRBV5-1 with TRBJ2-6; 7 bases line up with TRBD1. There are 15 residues in the CDR3. Losses at the gene ends were 3 bases for V and 2 bases for J; bases not matched to a gene: 2. Germline V gene lookup returns CDR1 SGHRS and CDR2 YFSETQ. CDR3 sequence (DNA): TGCGCCAGCAGCTGGGGGACAGCTGGGGCCAACGTCCTGACTTTC. Translating gives CASSWGTAGANVLTF.

The chain uses TRBV19 and TRBJ2-7; no definite D call. V shed 1 base and J shed 3 bases, with 7 bases lying between them. This CDR3 comprises 13 residues. Germline CDR1 LNHDA, CDR2 SQIVND (reference sequence). The CDR3 bases are TGTGCCAGTAGTATAGTCCCGGGCTACGAGCAGTACTTC. Residues: CASSIVPGYEQYF.

The J gene is TRBJ2-3, the V gene TRBV4-1; D possibly corresponds to TRBD1 (5 bases). Germline lookup yields CDR1 MGHRA and CDR2 YSYEKL. V was clipped by 2 bases and J by 0 bases, with 12 bases between them. The CDR3 loop spans 16 amino acids. The CDR3 protein is CASSQQDSLSTDTQYF. CDR3 nucleotide sequence: TGCGCCAGCAGCCAACAAGACAGTCTAAGCACAGATACGCAGTATTTT.

The V call is TRBV27, the J call TRBJ1-2; TRBD1 aligns across 7 bases. CDR1 is MNHEY and CDR2 is SMNVEV in the germline V gene (reference sequence). The V gene end was trimmed by 2 bases and the J gene end by 0 bases; junction bases not matched to a gene: 0. This CDR3 comprises 14 residues. The CDR3 DNA is TGTGCCAGCAGTTTAACAGGGGCTAACTATGGCTACACCTTC. This gives the protein CASSLTGANYGYTF.

This clone has a count of ten or more. This chain uses TRBV19 with TRBJ1-2, with TRBD1 matching 11 bases. The CDR3 runs to 18 residues. Trimming removed 6 bases from V and 4 bases from J; junction bases left unmatched: 16. Germline CDR1 LNHDA, CDR2 SQIVND (reference sequence). CDR3 DNA sequence: TGTGCCAGTAGGGGCTTCGGGACAGGGGGTTCGGTGTTCTATGGCTACACCTTC. Amino acids: CASRGFGTGGSVFYGYTF.

The chain carries TRBV11-3 and TRBJ2-6; 7 nucleotides agree with TRBD1. V gave up 4 bases and J gave up 4 bases; unmatched junction bases: 7. This CDR3 contains 16 residues. CDR1 and CDR2 from the germline V gene are SGHNT and YENEEA. The chain's CDR3 is CASSSRQGPGANVLTF. DNA for the CDR3: TGTGCCAGCAGCTCCAGACAGGGACCCGGGGCCAACGTCCTGACTTTC.

The rearrangement joins TRBV5-6 to TRBJ2-1, with 9 positions matching TRBD2. The ends lost 3 bases at V and 6 bases at J; junction bases unmatched: 10. Germline V CDR1 and CDR2: SGHDT, YYEEEE. The CDR3 length is 16 residues. This CDR3 reads CASSWGGLAGSNEQFF. Here the CDR3 DNA reads TGTGCCAGCAGCTGGGGAGGCCTAGCGGGGAGCAATGAGCAGTTCTTC.

The V call is TRBV2, the J call TRBJ1-2, with 8 nucleotides matching TRBD1. This CDR3 region has 13 residues. Germline values: CDR1 SNHLY, CDR2 FYNNEI. Trimming removed 8 bases from V and 8 bases from J; junction bases left unmatched: 10. The CDR3 DNA reads as TGTGCCAGCGATAAAATTGGGACAGGCGGCTACACCTTC. The encoded protein is CASDKIGTGGYTF.

The chain uses TRBV11-2 and TRBJ2-7; D perhaps matches TRBD2 (6 bases). V lost 5 bases, J lost 2 bases, and 13 bases lay in between. Germline V gene lookup returns CDR1 SGHAT and CDR2 FQNNGV. The CDR3 is 14 residues long. This chain's CDR3 is CASSPSWGAYEQYF. In DNA, the CDR3 is TGTGCCAGCAGCCCCTCGTGGGGGGCCTACGAGCAGTACTTC. Combining the CDR3 with reference TRBV11-2 and TRBJ2-7 gives the whole variable domain EAGVAQSPRYKIIEKRQSVAFWCNPISGHATLYWYQQILGQGPKLLIQFQNNGVVDDSQLPKDRFSAERLKGVDSTLKIQPAKLEDSAVYLCASSPSWGAYEQYFGPGTRLTVT.

The chain joins TRBV7-8 to TRBJ2-7, with TRBD2 matching 12 bases. The CDR3 consists of 16 residues. V lost 5 bases and J lost 3; bases outside the gene matches: 8. CDR1 and CDR2 from the germline V gene are SGHVS and FQNEAQ. The CDR3 DNA reads TGTGCCAGCAGCGGCCGACTAGCGGGAGTCTTCTACGAGCAGTACTTC. It specifies CASSGRLAGVFYEQYF.

This rearrangement joins TRBV5-1 to TRBJ2-1; a weak D match, TRBD2 (6 bases). V was trimmed by 0 bases and J by 10 bases, leaving 32 bases between them. This CDR3 comprises 20 residues. Germline assignment: CDR1 SGHRS and CDR2 YFSETQ. CDR3 residues: CASSLAWVGRNGGLAGEQFF. Here the CDR3 DNA reads TGCGCCAGCAGCTTGGCCTGGGTAGGGAGGAATGGGGGACTGGCAGGCGAGCAGTTCTTC.

The chain is built from TRBV7-9 and TRBJ2-7; no firm D call. The CDR3 runs to 12 residues. Germline loops: CDR1 SEHNR, CDR2 FQNEAQ (reference sequence). Deletions cut 5 bases from V and 4 bases from J, with 9 bases between. CDR3 residues: CASSPIAYEQYF. The CDR3 DNA reads as TGTGCCAGCAGCCCTATTGCTTACGAGCAGTACTTC.